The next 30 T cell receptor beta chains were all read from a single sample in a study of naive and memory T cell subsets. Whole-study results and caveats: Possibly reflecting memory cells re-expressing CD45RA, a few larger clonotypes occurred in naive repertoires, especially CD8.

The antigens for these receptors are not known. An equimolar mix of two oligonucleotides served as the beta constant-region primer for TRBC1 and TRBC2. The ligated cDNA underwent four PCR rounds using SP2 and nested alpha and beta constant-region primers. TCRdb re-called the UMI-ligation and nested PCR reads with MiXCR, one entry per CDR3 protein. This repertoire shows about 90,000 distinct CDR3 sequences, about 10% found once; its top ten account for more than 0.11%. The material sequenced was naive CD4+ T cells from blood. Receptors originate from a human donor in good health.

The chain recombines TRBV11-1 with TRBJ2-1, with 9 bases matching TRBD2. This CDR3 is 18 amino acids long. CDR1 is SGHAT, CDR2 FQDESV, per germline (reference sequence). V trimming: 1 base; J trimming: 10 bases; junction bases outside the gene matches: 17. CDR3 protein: CASSLVSLRGGLKGEQFF. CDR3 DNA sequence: TGTGCCAGCAGCTTAGTCAGCTTGCGGGGGGGCCTAAAGGGCGAGCAGTTCTTC.

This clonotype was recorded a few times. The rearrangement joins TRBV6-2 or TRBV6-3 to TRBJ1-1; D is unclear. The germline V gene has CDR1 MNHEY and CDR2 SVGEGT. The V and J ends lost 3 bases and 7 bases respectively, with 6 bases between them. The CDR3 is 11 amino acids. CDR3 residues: CASSYAGEAFF. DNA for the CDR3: TGTGCCAGCAGTTATGCCGGTGAAGCTTTCTTT.

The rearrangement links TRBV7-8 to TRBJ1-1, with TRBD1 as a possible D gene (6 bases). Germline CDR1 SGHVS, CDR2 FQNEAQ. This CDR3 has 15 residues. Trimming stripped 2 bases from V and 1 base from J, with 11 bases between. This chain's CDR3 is CASSLYRDKNTEAFF. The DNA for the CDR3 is TGTGCCAGCAGCTTATACCGGGACAAGAACACTGAAGCTTTCTTT.

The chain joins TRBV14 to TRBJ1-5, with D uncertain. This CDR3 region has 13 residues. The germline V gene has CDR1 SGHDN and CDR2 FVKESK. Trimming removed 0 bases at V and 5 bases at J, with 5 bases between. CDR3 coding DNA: TGTGCCAGCAGCCAAGATCTCTATCAGCCCCAGCATTTT. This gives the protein CASSQDLYQPQHF.

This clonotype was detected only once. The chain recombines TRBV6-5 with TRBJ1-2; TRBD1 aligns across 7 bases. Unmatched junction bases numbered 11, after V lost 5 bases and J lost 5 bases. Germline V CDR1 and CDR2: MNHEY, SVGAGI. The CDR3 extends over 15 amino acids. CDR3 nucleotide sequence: TGTGCCAGCAGTGCCCTGGGGACAGCCTCGTATGGCTACACCTTC. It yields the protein CASSALGTASYGYTF.

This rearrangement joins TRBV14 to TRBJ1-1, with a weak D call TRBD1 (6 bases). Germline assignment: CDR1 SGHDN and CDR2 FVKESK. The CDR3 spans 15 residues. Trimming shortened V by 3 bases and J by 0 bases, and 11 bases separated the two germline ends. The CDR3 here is CASSHRGDMNTEAFF. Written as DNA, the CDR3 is TGTGCCAGCAGCCACCGAGGGGACATGAACACTGAAGCTTTCTTT.

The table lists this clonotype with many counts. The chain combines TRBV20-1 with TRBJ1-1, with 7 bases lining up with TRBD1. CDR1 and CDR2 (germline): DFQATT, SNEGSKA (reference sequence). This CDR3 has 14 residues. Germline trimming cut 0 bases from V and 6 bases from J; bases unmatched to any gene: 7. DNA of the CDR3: TGCAGTGCTAGAGATGGTGGAGGGACAGCTGAAGCTTTCTTT. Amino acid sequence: CSARDGGGTAEAFF.

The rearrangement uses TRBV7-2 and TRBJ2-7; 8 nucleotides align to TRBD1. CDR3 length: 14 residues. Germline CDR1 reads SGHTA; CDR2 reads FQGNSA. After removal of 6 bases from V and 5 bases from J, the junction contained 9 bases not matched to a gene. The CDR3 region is CASSHDRGYDEQYF. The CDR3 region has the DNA TGTGCCAGCAGTCACGACAGGGGTTACGACGAGCAGTACTTC.

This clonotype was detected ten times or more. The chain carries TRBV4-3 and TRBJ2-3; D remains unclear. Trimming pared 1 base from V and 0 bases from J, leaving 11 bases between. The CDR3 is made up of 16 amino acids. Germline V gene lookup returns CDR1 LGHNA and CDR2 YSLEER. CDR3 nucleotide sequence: TGCGCCAGCAGCCAAGCGGACCTCCTAAGCACAGATACGCAGTATTTT. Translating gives CASSQADLLSTDTQYF.

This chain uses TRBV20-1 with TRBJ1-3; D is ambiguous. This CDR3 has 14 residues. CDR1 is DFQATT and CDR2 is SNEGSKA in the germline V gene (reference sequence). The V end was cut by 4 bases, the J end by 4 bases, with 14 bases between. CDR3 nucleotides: TGCAGTGCTACGAGGCGGACTGAAGGAAACACCATATATTTT. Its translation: CSATRRTEGNTIYF.

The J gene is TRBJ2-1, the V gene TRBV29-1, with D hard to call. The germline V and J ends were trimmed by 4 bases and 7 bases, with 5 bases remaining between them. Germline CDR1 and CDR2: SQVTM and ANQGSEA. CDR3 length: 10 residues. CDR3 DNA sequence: TGCAGCGTTGTCGGGAATGAGCAGTTCTTC. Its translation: CSVVGNEQFF.

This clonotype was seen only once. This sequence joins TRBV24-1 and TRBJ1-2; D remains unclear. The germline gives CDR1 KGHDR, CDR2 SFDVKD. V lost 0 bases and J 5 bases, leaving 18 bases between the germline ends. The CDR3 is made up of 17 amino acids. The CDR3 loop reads CATSDLWPDGSVYGYTF. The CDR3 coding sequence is TGTGCCACCAGTGATTTGTGGCCCGACGGCTCGGTATATGGCTACACCTTC.

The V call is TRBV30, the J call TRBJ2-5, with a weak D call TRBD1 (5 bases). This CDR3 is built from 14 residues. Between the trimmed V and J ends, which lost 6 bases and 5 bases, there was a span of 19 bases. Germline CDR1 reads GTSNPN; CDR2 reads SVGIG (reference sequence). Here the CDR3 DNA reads TGTGCCTGCAGGGCCCCAGGCCCGGAGGAGACCCAGTACTTC. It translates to CACRAPGPEETQYF. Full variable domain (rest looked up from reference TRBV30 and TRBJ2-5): SQTIHQWPATLVQPVGSPLSLECTVEGTSNPNLYWYRQAAGRGLQLLFYSVGIGQISSEVPQNLSASRPQDRQFILSSKKLLLSDSGFYLCACRAPGPEETQYFGPGTRLLVL.

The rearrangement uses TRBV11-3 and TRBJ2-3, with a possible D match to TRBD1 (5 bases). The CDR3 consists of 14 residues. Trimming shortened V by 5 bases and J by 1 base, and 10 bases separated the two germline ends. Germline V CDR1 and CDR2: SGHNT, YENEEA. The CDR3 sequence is CASSTIGGTDTQYF. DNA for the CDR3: TGTGCCAGCAGCACTATAGGGGGCACAGATACGCAGTATTTT. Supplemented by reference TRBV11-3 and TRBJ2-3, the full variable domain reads EAGVVQSPRYKIIEKKQPVAFWCNPISGHNTLYWYLQNLGQGPELLIRYENEEAVDDSQLPKDRFSAERLKGVDSTLKIQPAELGDSAVYLCASSTIGGTDTQYFGPGTRLTVL.

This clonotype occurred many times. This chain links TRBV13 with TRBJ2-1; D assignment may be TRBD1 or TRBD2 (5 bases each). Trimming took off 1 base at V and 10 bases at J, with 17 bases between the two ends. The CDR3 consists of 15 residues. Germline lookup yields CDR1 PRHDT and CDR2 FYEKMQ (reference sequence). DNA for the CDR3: TGTGCCAGCAGCTTAGCCCGGGCCGGTGGGACCGAGCAGTTCTTC. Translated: CASSLARAGGTEQFF.

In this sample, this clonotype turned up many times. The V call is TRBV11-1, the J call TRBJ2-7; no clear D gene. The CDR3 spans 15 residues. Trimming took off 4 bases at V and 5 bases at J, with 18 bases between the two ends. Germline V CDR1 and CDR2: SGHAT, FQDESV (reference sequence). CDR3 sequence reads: CASSSAPLYVDEQYF. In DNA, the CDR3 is TGTGCCAGCAGCTCAGCACCCCTGTACGTCGACGAGCAGTACTTC.

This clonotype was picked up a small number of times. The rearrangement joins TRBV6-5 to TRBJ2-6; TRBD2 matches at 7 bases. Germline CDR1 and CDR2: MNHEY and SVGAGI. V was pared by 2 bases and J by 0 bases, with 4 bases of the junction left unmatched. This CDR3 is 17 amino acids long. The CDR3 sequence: CASSYGAGVSGANVLTF. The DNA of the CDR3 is TGTGCCAGCAGTTACGGGGCGGGAGTCTCTGGGGCCAACGTCCTGACTTTC.

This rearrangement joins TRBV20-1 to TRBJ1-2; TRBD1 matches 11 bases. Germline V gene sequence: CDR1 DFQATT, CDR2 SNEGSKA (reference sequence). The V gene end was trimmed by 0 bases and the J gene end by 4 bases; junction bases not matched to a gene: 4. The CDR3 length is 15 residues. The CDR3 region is CSAREDRGHGYGYTF. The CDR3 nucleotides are TGCAGTGCTAGAGAGGACAGGGGGCATGGCTATGGCTACACCTTC.

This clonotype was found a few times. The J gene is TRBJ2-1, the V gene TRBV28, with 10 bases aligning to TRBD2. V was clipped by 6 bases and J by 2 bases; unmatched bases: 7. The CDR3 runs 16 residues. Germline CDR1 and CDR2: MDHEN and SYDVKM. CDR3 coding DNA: TGTGCCAGCAGATCAAGCGGGGGGGTCCCCTACAATGAGCAGTTCTTC. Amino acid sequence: CASRSSGGVPYNEQFF.

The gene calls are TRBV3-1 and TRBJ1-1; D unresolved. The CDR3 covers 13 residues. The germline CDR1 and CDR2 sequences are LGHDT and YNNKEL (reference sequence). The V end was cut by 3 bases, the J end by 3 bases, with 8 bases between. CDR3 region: CASSQEVYTEAFF. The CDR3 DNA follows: TGTGCCAGCAGCCAGGAGGTGTACACTGAAGCTTTCTTT.

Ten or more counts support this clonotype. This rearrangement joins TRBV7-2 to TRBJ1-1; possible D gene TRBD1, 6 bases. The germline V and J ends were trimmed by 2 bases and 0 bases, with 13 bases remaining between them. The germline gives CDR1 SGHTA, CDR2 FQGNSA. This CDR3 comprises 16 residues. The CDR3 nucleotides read TGTGCCAGCAGCTTATATGGACAGCTCATGAACACTGAAGCTTTCTTT. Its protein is CASSLYGQLMNTEAFF.

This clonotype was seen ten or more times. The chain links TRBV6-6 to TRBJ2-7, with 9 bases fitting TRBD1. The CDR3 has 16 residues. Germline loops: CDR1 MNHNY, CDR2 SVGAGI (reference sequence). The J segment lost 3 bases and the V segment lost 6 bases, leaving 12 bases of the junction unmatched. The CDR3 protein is CASSPGQGGAVYEQYF. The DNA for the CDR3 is TGTGCCAGCAGCCCGGGACAGGGTGGCGCGGTCTACGAGCAGTACTTC.

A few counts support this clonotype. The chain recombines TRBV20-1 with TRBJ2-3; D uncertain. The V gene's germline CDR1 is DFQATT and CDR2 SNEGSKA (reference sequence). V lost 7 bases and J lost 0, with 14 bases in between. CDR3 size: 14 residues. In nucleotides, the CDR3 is TGCAGTGTCAAGACACCGGCTAGCACAGATACGCAGTATTTT. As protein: CSVKTPASTDTQYF.

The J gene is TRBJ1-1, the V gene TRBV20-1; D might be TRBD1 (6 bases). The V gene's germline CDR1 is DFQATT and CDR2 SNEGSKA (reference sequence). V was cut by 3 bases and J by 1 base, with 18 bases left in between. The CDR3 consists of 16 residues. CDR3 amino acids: CSARGDLGAANTEAFF. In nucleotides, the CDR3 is TGCAGTGCTAGGGGTGATCTGGGGGCGGCGAACACTGAAGCTTTCTTT.

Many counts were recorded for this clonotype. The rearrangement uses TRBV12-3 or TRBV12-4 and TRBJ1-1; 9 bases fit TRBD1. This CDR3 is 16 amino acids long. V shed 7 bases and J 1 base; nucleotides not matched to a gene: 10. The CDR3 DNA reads TGTGCCAGCATTCACGGACAGGGGCGGAAGAACACTGAAGCTTTCTTT. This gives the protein CASIHGQGRKNTEAFF.

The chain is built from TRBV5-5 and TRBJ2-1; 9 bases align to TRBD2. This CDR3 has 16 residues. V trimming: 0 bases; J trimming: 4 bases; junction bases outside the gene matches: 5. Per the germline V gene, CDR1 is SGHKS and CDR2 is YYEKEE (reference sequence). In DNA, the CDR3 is TGTGCCAGCAGCTTGGGTAGCGGGAGCTTGTACAATGAGCAGTTCTTC. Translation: CASSLGSGSLYNEQFF. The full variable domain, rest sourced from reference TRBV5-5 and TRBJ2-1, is DAGVTQSPTHLIKTRGQQVTLRCSPISGHKSVSWYQQVLGQGPQFIFQYYEKEERGRGNFPDRFSARQFPNYSSELNVNALLLGDSALYLCASSLGSGSLYNEQFFGPGTRLTVL.

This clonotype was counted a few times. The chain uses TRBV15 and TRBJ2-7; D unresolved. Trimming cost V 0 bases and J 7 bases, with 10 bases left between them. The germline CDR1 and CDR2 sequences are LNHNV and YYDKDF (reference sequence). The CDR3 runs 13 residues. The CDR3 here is CATSRDPGREQYF. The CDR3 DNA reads TGTGCCACCAGCAGAGATCCCGGGCGGGAGCAGTACTTC. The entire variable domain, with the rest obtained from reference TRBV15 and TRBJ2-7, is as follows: DAMVIQNPRYQVTQFGKPVTLSCSQTLNHNVMYWYQQKSSQAPKLLFHYYDKDFNNEADTPDNFQSRRPNTSFCFLDIRSPGLGDTAMYLCATSRDPGREQYFGPGTRLTVT.

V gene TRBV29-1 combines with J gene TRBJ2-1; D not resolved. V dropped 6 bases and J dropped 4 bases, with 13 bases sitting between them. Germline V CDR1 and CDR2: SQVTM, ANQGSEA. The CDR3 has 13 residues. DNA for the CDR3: TGCAGCGTCACGGCCATACAATACAATGAGCAGTTCTTC. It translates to CSVTAIQYNEQFF.

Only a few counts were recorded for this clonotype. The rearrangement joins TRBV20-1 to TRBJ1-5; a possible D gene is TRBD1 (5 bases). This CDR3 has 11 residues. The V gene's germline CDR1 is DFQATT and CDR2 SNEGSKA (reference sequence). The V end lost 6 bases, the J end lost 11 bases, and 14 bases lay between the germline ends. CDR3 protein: CSANKGQAQHF. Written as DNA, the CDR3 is TGCAGTGCCAATAAGGGGCAGGCCCAGCATTTT.

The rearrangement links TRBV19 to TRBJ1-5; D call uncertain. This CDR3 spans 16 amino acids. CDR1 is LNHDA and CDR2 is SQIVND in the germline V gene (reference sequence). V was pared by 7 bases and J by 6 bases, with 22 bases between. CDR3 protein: CASTKGSGPPFQPQHF. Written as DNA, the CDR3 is TGTGCCAGTACTAAAGGGTCAGGCCCCCCCTTTCAGCCCCAGCATTTT.